This TCR beta chain was captured by sequencing in a study of T cell responses to AZD1222 COVID-19 vaccine. Looking at the study overall: Pooling was applied to second doses at about 4 or about 12 weeks. Study observations and caveats: The study found vaccine-associated CD4 TCRs spanning spike, dominant at 160-218 and 743-854.

TCRdb's copy holds only in-frame clones and misses some; the assay was immunoSEQ multiplex PCR. This sample has about 85,000 clones, with around 90% found just once. Germline CDR1 is SNHLY and CDR2 is FYNNEI. The V and J ends lost 4 bases and 3 bases respectively, with 15 bases between them. The CDR3 totals 16 residues. This clone was observed a single time. The antigen remains undetermined. This TCR was recovered from an adult in good health. This rearrangement joins TRBV2 to TRBJ1-4, with a possible D match to TRBD1 (6 bases). The sequenced sample was peripheral blood, obtained on day 0 of AZD1222 vaccination. CDR3 sequence: CASSAQGNWANEKLFF. The CDR3 DNA is TGTGCCAGCAGTGCCCAGGGGAATTGGGCTAATGAAAAACTGTTTTTT.